The 9 T cell receptor beta chains given below trace back to one sample, sequenced in a study of T-cell memory formation after mild COVID-19. TCRdb redid the calling of the 5' RACE reads with MiXCR, one entry per CDR3 protein. The sample has 450,000 to 700,000 distinct CDR3 sequences; about 20% are singletons. Sequencing was done on a sample of PBMCs or a T cell subset sorted from them (not recorded which). The origin of the receptors is an adult woman who had mild COVID-19 (a few samples of this study predate the infection). Cell type and time point are not known.

V is TRBV5-1 and J is TRBJ2-5, with a possible D match to TRBD2 (7 bases). Germline CDR1 and CDR2: SGHRS and YFSETQ. This CDR3 has 15 residues. V shed 5 bases and J shed 3 bases, with 17 bases lying between them. The CDR3: CASSHPTGGEETQYF. In nucleotides, the CDR3 is TGCGCCAGCAGTCACCCGACGGGGGGCGAAGAGACCCAGTACTTC.

The chain joins TRBV5-1 to TRBJ1-1; D is perhaps TRBD1 (5 bases). This CDR3 comprises 14 residues. V lost 0 bases and J 10 bases, leaving 16 bases between the germline ends. Per germline, CDR1 SGHRS and CDR2 YFSETQ. The CDR3 nucleotides are TGCGCCAGCAGCTTGGCCCGGGGGTCGGGTGGAGCTTTCTTT. Protein sequence: CASSLARGSGGAFF. Drawing the rest from reference TRBV5-1 and TRBJ1-1, the complete variable domain is KAGVTQTPRYLIKTRGQQVTLSCSPISGHRSVSWYQQTPGQGLQFLFEYFSETQRNKGNFPGRFSGRQFSNSRSEMNVSTLELGDSALYLCASSLARGSGGAFFGQGTRLTVV.

This clonotype showed up just a few times. The chain links TRBV5-5 to TRBJ1-1; possible D gene TRBD1, 5 bases. This CDR3 region has 16 residues. Germline V gives CDR1 SGHKS, CDR2 YYEKEE (reference sequence). Trimming took 0 bases from V and 6 from J, leaving 18 bases between them. The chain's CDR3 is CASSLAGTPAWAEAFF. DNA of the CDR3: TGTGCCAGCAGCTTGGCCGGGACGCCCGCTTGGGCTGAAGCTTTCTTT. The variable domain in full, completed from reference TRBV5-5 and TRBJ1-1, reads DAGVTQSPTHLIKTRGQQVTLRCSPISGHKSVSWYQQVLGQGPQFIFQYYEKEERGRGNFPDRFSARQFPNYSSELNVNALLLGDSALYLCASSLAGTPAWAEAFFGQGTRLTVV.

This clonotype was observed a few times. The J gene is TRBJ2-7, the V gene TRBV2; possibly TRBD1 for D (5 bases). V lost 7 bases and J lost 0, with 16 bases in between. CDR3 length equals 15 residues. CDR1 is SNHLY and CDR2 is FYNNEI in the germline V gene. The CDR3 DNA reads TGTGCCAGCAAAGGGGTGCCAGGAGCCTCCTACGAGCAGTACTTC. Amino acids: CASKGVPGASYEQYF. Complete variable domain (other parts from reference TRBV2 and TRBJ2-7): EPEVTQTPSHQVTQMGQEVILRCVPISNHLYFYWYRQILGQKVEFLVSFYNNEISEKSEIFDDQFSVERPDGSNFTLKIRSTKLEDSAMYFCASKGVPGASYEQYFGPGTRLTVT.

The gene calls are TRBV20-1 and TRBJ2-2; 11 bases are shared with TRBD2. The junction had 4 bases not matched to a gene; V was cut back by 0 bases and J by 1 base. The CDR3 consists of 17 residues. CDR1 is DFQATT and CDR2 is SNEGSKA in the germline V gene (reference sequence). CDR3 sequence (DNA): TGCAGTGCTAGAGAGCTACTAGCGGGAGTGAACACCGGGGAGCTGTTTTTT. Protein sequence: CSARELLAGVNTGELFF.

The sample holds a few counts of this clonotype. The chain has TRBV7-2 and TRBJ2-5, with D hard to call. This CDR3 is built from 15 residues. The V end was cut by 5 bases, the J end by 2 bases, with 15 bases between. Germline loops: CDR1 SGHTA, CDR2 FQGNSA. The chain's CDR3 is CASSPSRIVQETQYF. The CDR3 DNA reads TGTGCCAGCAGCCCCTCTCGGATTGTACAAGAGACCCAGTACTTC.

The chain combines TRBV18 with TRBJ2-5; perhaps TRBD2 as D (6 bases). Trimming cost V 7 bases and J 4 bases, with 16 bases left between them. Germline V CDR1 and CDR2: KGHSH, LQKENI. The CDR3 contains 14 residues. CDR3 bases: TGTGCCAGCTGCCTTTGGGGGGACCGAGAGACCCAGTACTTC. It translates to CASCLWGDRETQYF. The full variable domain, with the rest looked up from reference TRBV18 and TRBJ2-5, is NAGVMQNPRHLVRRRGQEARLRCSPMKGHSHVYWYRQLPEEGLKFMVYLQKENIIDESGMPKERFSAEFPKEGPSILRIQQVVRGDSAAYFCASCLWGDRETQYFGPGTRLLVL.

The J gene is TRBJ2-7, the V gene TRBV5-4; 7 bases match TRBD2. This CDR3 is built from 15 residues. Germline assignment: CDR1 SGHNT and CDR2 YYREEE (reference sequence). V lost 1 base to trimming and J lost 2 bases; unmatched junction nucleotides: 6. The chain's CDR3 is CASSLSWGGAYEQYF. CDR3 DNA: TGTGCCAGCAGCTTGAGTTGGGGGGGGGCCTACGAGCAGTACTTC.

This clonotype was seen more than once but under ten times. V and J are TRBV12-3 or TRBV12-4 and TRBJ2-1; 8 positions agree with TRBD2. This CDR3 is 14 amino acids long. V shed 1 base, J shed 9 bases, and the junction held 5 bases outside the gene matches. The CDR3 DNA reads as TGTGCCAGCAGTTTAGGGACTAGCTTTTTTGAGCAGTTCTTC. This translates into CASSLGTSFFEQFF.